The 10 T cell receptor beta chains in this list originate from one sample, sequenced in a study of blood T cell repertoires in COVID-19. The protocol was immunoSEQ multiplex PCR, while the TCRdb copy is restricted to in-frame clones and leaves out a portion. The sample shows fewer than 200,000 clones, around four fifths of them seen only once. The specimen was peripheral blood. The receptors derive from a woman of 80 years or more with active or convalescent COVID-19.

This sequence joins TRBV19 and TRBJ1-5; no firm D call. The CDR3 extends over 16 amino acids. The ends were cut back, 3 bases at V and 2 bases at J, with 14 bases in the middle. Germline assignment: CDR1 LNHDA and CDR2 SQIVND (reference sequence). The CDR3 DNA is TGTGCCAGTAGTATTTATGAGGGAAAGGGCAATCAGCCCCAGCATTTT. Translation: CASSIYEGKGNQPQHF. The complete variable domain, with remaining parts taken from reference TRBV19 and TRBJ1-5, reads DGGITQSPKYLFRKEGQNVTLSCEQNLNHDAMYWYRQDPGQGLRLIYYSQIVNDFQKGDIAEGYSVSREKKESFPLTVTSAQKNPTAFYLCASSIYEGKGNQPQHFGDGTRLSIL.

V usage is TRBV7-9 and J usage is TRBJ2-2; D is ambiguous. V was trimmed by 5 bases and J by 4 bases, leaving 8 bases between them. CDR3 size: 13 residues. The germline V gene encodes CDR1 SEHNR and CDR2 FQNEAQ (reference sequence). Here the CDR3 DNA reads TGTGCCAGCAGCCTCGACTTCACCGGGGAGCTGTTTTTT. It codes for CASSLDFTGELFF.

This clone was seen a single time. The gene calls are TRBV20-1 and TRBJ1-1, with TRBD1 as a possible D gene (6 bases). V was pared by 3 bases and J by 3 bases, with 17 bases between. The CDR3 sequence is 15 residues long. The germline gives CDR1 DFQATT, CDR2 SNEGSKA (reference sequence). The CDR3 nucleotides read TGCAGTGCTAGTGGGGGCAGGGTATCGTACACTGAAGCTTTCTTT. It codes for CSASGGRVSYTEAFF.

This clone was found a few times. The CDR3 DNA reads as TGTGCCATCAGTGATCGGGGGAGCAATCAGCCCCAGCATTTT. It specifies CAISDRGSNQPQHF. The chain carries TRBV10-3 and TRBJ1-5; a possible D gene is TRBD1 (5 bases). Trimming took 3 bases from V and 1 from J, leaving 7 bases between them. This CDR3 region has 14 residues. CDR1 and CDR2 from the germline V gene are ENHRY and SYGVKD.

The chain's CDR3 is CASSLEGNYGYTF. Here the CDR3 DNA reads TGTGCCAGCAGCTTAGAGGGGAACTATGGCTACACCTTC. The chain is built from TRBV7-9 and TRBJ1-2, with a weak D call TRBD1 (5 bases). This CDR3 contains 13 residues. V gave up 1 base and J gave up 2 bases, with 5 bases separating them. Germline V gene lookup returns CDR1 SEHNR and CDR2 FQNEAQ (reference sequence).

The chain is built from TRBV4-3 and TRBJ2-5, with D possibly matching TRBD2 (6 bases). CDR1 LGHNA and CDR2 YSLEER come from the germline V gene. CDR3 size: 15 residues. Trimming removed 0 bases at V and 5 bases at J, with 13 bases between. The CDR3 loop reads CASSQDLRAGETQYF. The CDR3 DNA reads TGCGCCAGCAGCCAAGATTTAAGAGCGGGCGAGACCCAGTACTTC.

This clone was seen a single time. The chain is built from TRBV3-1 (or the pseudogene TRBV3-2) and TRBJ2-1; a weak D match, TRBD1 (9 bases). Germline CDR1 reads LGHDT; CDR2 reads YNNKEL (reference sequence). This CDR3 is built from 16 residues. V gave up 4 bases and J gave up 5 bases, with 18 bases separating them. Here the CDR3 reads CASSLNGRDRDNEQFF. The DNA for the CDR3 is TGTGCCAGCAGCCTGAACGGGAGGGACAGGGACAATGAGCAGTTCTTC.

The gene calls are TRBV4-2 and TRBJ1-5; D gene unclear. CDR1 LGHNA and CDR2 YNFKEQ come from the germline V gene. Trimming left V 5 bases short and J 0 bases short, with 11 bases between. The CDR3 length is 15 residues. The CDR3 sequence is CASSSQIYSNQPQHF. The DNA of the CDR3 is TGTGCCAGCAGCTCCCAGATTTATAGCAATCAGCCCCAGCATTTT.

The chain couples TRBV19 to TRBJ1-5; no clear D. Looked up from germline, CDR1 is LNHDA and CDR2 is SQIVND (reference sequence). This CDR3 comprises 13 residues. Trimming cost V 5 bases and J 8 bases, with 13 bases left between them. The CDR3 reads CASSFSPREPQHF. Here the CDR3 DNA reads TGTGCCAGTAGTTTCTCCCCTCGGGAGCCCCAGCATTTT.

V gene TRBV9 combines with J gene TRBJ1-6, with 7 bases fitting TRBD1. V gave up 0 bases and J gave up 7 bases; unmatched junction bases: 19. CDR3 length: 20 residues. Germline V gene sequence: CDR1 SGDLS, CDR2 YYNGEE. CDR3 nucleotide sequence: TGTGCCAGCAGCGTAGTACCGTTGGGGGGAGTGGGACAGCAGAATTCACCCCTCCACTTT. Translated, it gives CASSVVPLGGVGQQNSPLHF.